These T cell receptor beta chains were read from a single sample in a study of metastatic and nonmetastatic thyroid tumors. TCRdb re-analyzed the PCR reads through MiXCR. The table has around 15,000 clones, over 20% seen once. What was sequenced was tumor tissue. These receptors were taken from a female donor with papillary thyroid cancer or a benign thyroid nodule (not recorded which). Some clones in this sample may be carry-over from other donors' samples. Both conserved end residues are part of each CDR3. D genes are given only for firm matches. Only part of the rows carry a size: once, few, many, or a class if the clone is expanded.

cdr3_aa: CASSLGTSNEQFF
cdr3_nt: TGCGCCAGCAGCCTCGGGACTAGCAATGAGCAGTTCTTC
d_call: TRBD2
clone_size: .
j_call: TRBJ2-1
v_call: TRBV5-1

cdr3_aa: CASSLESGLLTSYEQYF
cdr3_nt: TGTGCCAGCAGCTTAGAGTCGGGACTCCTGACCTCCTACGAGCAGTACTTC
d_call: .
clone_size: .
j_call: TRBJ2-7
v_call: TRBV11-2

cdr3_aa: CASSDSGTETNEKLFF
cdr3_nt: TGTGCCAGCAGTGACTCGGGGACAGAAACTAATGAAAAACTGTTTTTT
d_call: TRBD1
clone_size: few
j_call: TRBJ1-4
v_call: TRBV6-4

cdr3_aa: CASSYGTGGYEQYF
cdr3_nt: TGTGCCAGCAGTTACGGGACAGGGGGCTACGAGCAGTACTTC
d_call: TRBD1
clone_size: medium-sized
j_call: TRBJ2-7
v_call: TRBV28

cdr3_aa: CASSLAAQQANTGELFF
cdr3_nt: TGTGCCAGCAGCTTAGCGGCCCAGCAGGCCAATACCGGGGAGCTGTTTTTT
d_call: .
clone_size: .
j_call: TRBJ2-2
v_call: TRBV7-2

cdr3_aa: CASSLMTGNTEAFF
cdr3_nt: TGTGCCAGCAGCTTAATGACGGGGAACACTGAAGCTTTCTTT
d_call: .
clone_size: .
j_call: TRBJ1-1
v_call: TRBV13

cdr3_aa: CASSLASGTTDTQYF
cdr3_nt: TGTGCCAGCAGCTTAGCGTCCGGGACCACAGATACGCAGTATTTT
d_call: .
clone_size: many
j_call: TRBJ2-3
v_call: TRBV11-1

cdr3_aa: CASRPRKQGHQGEAFF
cdr3_nt: TGTGCCAGTAGACCTCGAAAGCAGGGGCATCAGGGTGAAGCTTTCTTT
d_call: .
clone_size: few
j_call: TRBJ1-1
v_call: TRBV19

cdr3_aa: CASSLMDAYEQYF
cdr3_nt: TGCGCCAGCAGCTTGATGGATGCCTACGAGCAGTACTTC
d_call: .
clone_size: few
j_call: TRBJ2-7
v_call: TRBV5-1

cdr3_aa: CASSTGQHSYEQYF
cdr3_nt: TGTGCCAGTAGTACGGGACAGCACTCCTACGAGCAGTACTTC
d_call: TRBD1
clone_size: medium-sized
j_call: TRBJ2-7
v_call: TRBV19

cdr3_aa: CASRGQGDTGELFF
cdr3_nt: TGTGCCAGCAGAGGACAGGGGGACACCGGGGAGCTGTTTTTT
d_call: TRBD1
clone_size: .
j_call: TRBJ2-2
v_call: TRBV6-4

cdr3_aa: CASSKYWTSGSADDEQFF
cdr3_nt: TGCGCCAGCAGTAAGTACTGGACTAGCGGGAGCGCCGACGATGAGCAGTTCTTC
d_call: TRBD2
clone_size: few
j_call: TRBJ2-1
v_call: TRBV10-1

cdr3_aa: CASSQDRRASRGETQYF
cdr3_nt: TGTGCCAGCAGCCAAGATAGGCGAGCTAGCCGGGGTGAGACCCAGTACTTC
d_call: .
clone_size: .
j_call: TRBJ2-5
v_call: TRBV4-2

cdr3_aa: CASSDGTGGNEQFF
cdr3_nt: TGTGCCAGCAGTGACGGGACAGGGGGCAATGAGCAGTTCTTC
d_call: TRBD1
clone_size: many
j_call: TRBJ2-1
v_call: TRBV6-4

cdr3_aa: CASSDPGGRGTDTQYF
cdr3_nt: TGTGCCAGCAGTGACCCGGGCGGGAGAGGTACAGATACGCAGTATTTT
d_call: TRBD2
clone_size: medium-sized
j_call: TRBJ2-3
v_call: TRBV25-1

cdr3_aa: CASTPGEQIPHEQYF
cdr3_nt: TGTGCCAGCACTCCAGGCGAACAGATCCCCCACGAGCAGTACTTC
d_call: .
clone_size: many
j_call: TRBJ2-7
v_call: TRBV7-9

cdr3_aa: CASSAGLAEYYEQYF
cdr3_nt: TGTGCCAGCAGCGCAGGACTAGCGGAGTACTACGAGCAGTACTTC
d_call: TRBD2
clone_size: .
j_call: TRBJ2-7
v_call: TRBV11-2

cdr3_aa: CASSSLYEQYF
cdr3_nt: TGTGCCAGCAGCTCACTATACGAGCAGTACTTC
d_call: .
clone_size: .
j_call: TRBJ2-7
v_call: TRBV5-6

cdr3_aa: CASSYLGLQEQYF
cdr3_nt: TGTGCCAGCAGTTACCTGGGTTTACAAGAGCAGTACTTC
d_call: .
clone_size: medium-sized
j_call: TRBJ2-7
v_call: TRBV6-5

cdr3_aa: CASSPLTGELFF
cdr3_nt: TGTGCCAGCAGTCCCCTCACCGGGGAGCTGTTTTTT
d_call: .
clone_size: many
j_call: TRBJ2-2
v_call: TRBV28

cdr3_aa: CASSPLGGEQFF
cdr3_nt: TGTGCCAGCAGTCCACTTGGGGGTGAGCAGTTCTTC
d_call: .
clone_size: few
j_call: TRBJ2-1
v_call: TRBV27

cdr3_aa: CASTLALGETQYF
cdr3_nt: TGTGCCAGCACCTTAGCTCTAGGGGAGACCCAGTACTTC
d_call: .
clone_size: many
j_call: TRBJ2-5
v_call: TRBV11-2

cdr3_aa: CASSPTGLEQYF
cdr3_nt: TGTGCCAGCTCACCGACAGGGCTGGAGCAGTACTTC
d_call: TRBD1
clone_size: once
j_call: TRBJ2-7
v_call: TRBV18

cdr3_aa: CASSSSSSYEQYF
cdr3_nt: .
d_call: .
clone_size: .
j_call: TRBJ2-7
v_call: TRBV12-3/TRBV12-4

cdr3_aa: CASSLSGSSYNEQFF
cdr3_nt: TGTGCCAGCAGCTTAAGCGGGAGCTCCTACAATGAGCAGTTCTTC
d_call: TRBD2
clone_size: many
j_call: TRBJ2-1
v_call: TRBV7-2

cdr3_aa: CASRTGTVEAFF
cdr3_nt: TGTGCCAGCAGAACCGGGACAGTTGAAGCTTTCTTT
d_call: TRBD1
clone_size: .
j_call: TRBJ1-1
v_call: TRBV27

cdr3_aa: CASSLEASGSSYEQYF
cdr3_nt: TGCGCCAGCAGCTTGGAGGCTAGCGGGAGCTCCTACGAGCAGTACTTC
d_call: TRBD2
clone_size: large
j_call: TRBJ2-7
v_call: TRBV5-1

cdr3_aa: CASSPGTTFRFF
cdr3_nt: TGTGCCAGTAGCCCCGGGACCACTTTCCGGTTCTTC
d_call: .
clone_size: .
j_call: TRBJ2-1
v_call: TRBV19

cdr3_aa: CASSLGGTVLNTEAFF
cdr3_nt: TGCGCCAGCAGCTTGGGGGGGACAGTTTTGAACACTGAAGCTTTCTTT
d_call: TRBD1
clone_size: many
j_call: TRBJ1-1
v_call: TRBV5-1

cdr3_aa: CASSERWHRGAYEQYF
cdr3_nt: TGCGCCAGCAGCGAGAGATGGCACAGGGGCGCCTACGAGCAGTACTTC
d_call: TRBD1
clone_size: .
j_call: TRBJ2-7
v_call: TRBV4-1

cdr3_aa: CASSRLAGRVGPGELFF
cdr3_nt: TGTGCCAGTAGTAGACTAGCGGGGAGGGTGGGCCCCGGGGAGCTGTTTTTT
d_call: TRBD2
clone_size: many
j_call: TRBJ2-2
v_call: TRBV19

cdr3_aa: CASSLEGLPYNEQFF
cdr3_nt: TGTGCCAGCAGCCTGGAAGGACTCCCGTACAATGAGCAGTTCTTC
d_call: .
clone_size: few
j_call: TRBJ2-1
v_call: TRBV7-8

cdr3_aa: CASSDSGTSNTGELFF
cdr3_nt: TGTGCCAGCAGCGATAGCGGGACCTCCAACACCGGGGAGCTGTTTTTT
d_call: TRBD2
clone_size: .
j_call: TRBJ2-2
v_call: TRBV12-3/TRBV12-4

cdr3_aa: CASSGWTPDTQYF
cdr3_nt: TGTGCCAGCAGCGGATGGACCCCGGATACGCAGTATTTT
d_call: .
clone_size: many
j_call: TRBJ2-3
v_call: TRBV7-9

cdr3_aa: CASNPFSGGYTEAFF
cdr3_nt: TGTGCCAGCAACCCATTTAGCGGGGGGTACACTGAAGCTTTCTTT
d_call: .
clone_size: medium-sized
j_call: TRBJ1-1
v_call: TRBV6-2/TRBV6-3

cdr3_aa: CASRKGVAQYF
cdr3_nt: TGTGCCAGCAGAAAGGGGGTAGCGCAGTATTTT
d_call: .
clone_size: many
j_call: TRBJ2-3
v_call: TRBV6-1

cdr3_aa: CASSEPTGGGTEAFF
cdr3_nt: TGCGCCAGCAGTGAGCCAACAGGGGGCGGCACTGAAGCTTTCTTT
d_call: TRBD1
clone_size: few
j_call: TRBJ1-1
v_call: TRBV10-2

cdr3_aa: CASSLRAGGSTEAFF
cdr3_nt: TGCGCCAGCAGCTTGAGGGCAGGGGGATCCACTGAAGCTTTCTTT
d_call: TRBD1
clone_size: .
j_call: TRBJ1-1
v_call: TRBV5-1

cdr3_aa: CASSAGGYGYTF
cdr3_nt: TGTGCCAGCAGCGCTGGCGGCTATGGCTACACCTTC
d_call: .
clone_size: many
j_call: TRBJ1-2
v_call: TRBV7-6

cdr3_aa: CSVEGGLAFYNEQFF
cdr3_nt: TGCAGCGTTGAAGGGGGACTAGCATTCTACAATGAGCAGTTCTTC
d_call: TRBD2
clone_size: many
j_call: TRBJ2-1
v_call: TRBV29-1

cdr3_aa: CASLISADTQYF
cdr3_nt: TGTGCCAGCCTCATTAGCGCAGATACGCAGTATTTT
d_call: .
clone_size: few
j_call: TRBJ2-3
v_call: TRBV2

cdr3_aa: CASSLVSSGSSYNEQFF
cdr3_nt: TGTGCTAGCAGCTTAGTTTCTAGCGGGAGCTCCTACAATGAGCAGTTCTTC
d_call: TRBD2
clone_size: many
j_call: TRBJ2-1
v_call: TRBV7-7

cdr3_aa: CSARGVAGAPSYNEQFF
cdr3_nt: TGCAGTGCTAGAGGAGTAGCGGGAGCGCCCTCCTACAATGAGCAGTTCTTC
d_call: TRBD2
clone_size: .
j_call: TRBJ2-1
v_call: TRBV20-1

cdr3_aa: CASSPGTSGISYEQYF
cdr3_nt: TGTGCCAGCAGTCCCGGGACTAGCGGGATCTCCTACGAGCAGTACTTC
d_call: TRBD2
clone_size: many
j_call: TRBJ2-7
v_call: TRBV6-2/TRBV6-3